The next 15 T cell receptor beta chains were all read from a single sample in a study of T cell clonality in common variable immunodeficiency. General observations from the study: In common variable immunodeficiency, TCR beta chains reportedly carried fewer deletions and N-nucleotide insertions.

Some clones are missing from TCRdb's copy, which holds only in-frame ones; the method was immunoSEQ multiplex PCR. The table lists about 42,000 clones, no singletons, with around 5.8% in the top ten. These receptors have no identified antigens. The sample comprised peripheral blood mononuclear cells. These receptors all come from a human donor with common variable immunodeficiency.

In its sample, this clone was seen many times. The sequenced fragment ends 3 residues before the CDR3 boundary, so the rest is inferred from the germline J gene. The chain recombines TRBV20-1 with TRBJ1-1; 10 bases are shared with TRBD1. Per the germline V gene, CDR1 is DFQATT and CDR2 is SNEGSKA (reference sequence). This CDR3 region has 15 residues. The V and J ends lost 3 bases and 2 bases, in that order; junction bases with no gene match: 6. CDR3 region: CSARWGQGPNTEAFF. Incomplete CDR3 DNA: TGCAGTGCTAGGTGGGGACAGGGGCCCAACACTGAA.

This clone has ten or more counts. The read terminates 3 residues ahead of where the CDR3 ends, so the germline J gene completes it. The rearrangement joins TRBV18 to TRBJ1-3; 7 nucleotides match TRBD1. The germline V gene encodes CDR1 KGHSH and CDR2 LQKENI. The CDR3 totals 14 residues. J was trimmed by 3 bases and V by 4 bases; bases with no gene match: 3. Partial CDR3 DNA: TGTGCCAGCTCACGCGGGACAGATGGAAACACC. Translated: CASSRGTDGNT. The full CDR3 is CASSRGTDGNTIYF.

In the case of this clone: From the germline J gene comes the end of the CDR3, since the read stops 3 residues before it. V is TRBV19 and J is TRBJ1-5; D may be TRBD1 (6 bases). V was shortened by 2 bases and J by 6 bases, with 11 bases between the two germline ends. Germline CDR1 and CDR2: LNHDA and SQIVND (reference sequence). The CDR3 has 14 amino acids. The CDR3 DNA, read in part, is TGTGCCAGTAGTATACAACAGGGAGCTCAGCCC. Its protein is CASSIQQGAQP. The full CDR3 is CASSIQQGAQPQHF.

This clone has just a few counts. The sequenced fragment ends 3 residues before the CDR3 boundary, so the rest is inferred from the germline J gene. The same CDR3 can be traced to other DNA sequences in this sample. The chain carries TRBV30 and TRBJ2-5; TRBD2 matches 8 bases. The germline gives CDR1 GTSNPN, CDR2 SVGIG (reference sequence). Trimming took 0 bases from V and 5 from J; bases not matched to a gene: 5. The CDR3 contains 14 residues. The sequenced CDR3 bases are TGTGCCTGGAGTGTAAAAGCGGGAGCGGAGACC. Protein: CAWSVKAGAET. The full-length CDR3 reads as CAWSVKAGAETQYF.

The table lists this clone with a few counts. The read ends 3 residues before the CDR3 terminus; that terminus is restored from the germline J gene. The rearrangement joins TRBV7-9 to TRBJ2-7, with TRBD1 identical over 8 bases. Trimming cost V 2 bases and J 3 bases; bases outside gene matches: 6. Germline V gene lookup returns CDR1 SEHNR and CDR2 FQNEAQ (reference sequence). CDR3 size: 15 residues. CDR3 residues: CASSLLRQGNYEQYF. Incomplete CDR3 DNA: TGTGCCAGCAGCTTACTAAGACAGGGGAACTACGAG. The full variable domain, with the rest looked up from reference TRBV7-9 and TRBJ2-7, is DTGVSQNPRHKITKRGQNVTFRCDPISEHNRLYWYRQTLGQGPEFLTYFQNEAQLEKSRLLSDRFSAERPKGSFSTLEIQRTEQGDSAMYLCASSLLRQGNYEQYFGPGTRLTVT.

At least ten counts were recorded for this clone. The observed sequence ends 3 residues before the CDR3 terminus, with the missing tail filled in from the germline J gene. V gene TRBV18 combines with J gene TRBJ2-7; 9 nucleotides line up with TRBD2. The germline V gene has CDR1 KGHSH and CDR2 LQKENI. The CDR3 consists of 17 residues. Trimming cost V 5 bases and J 3 bases; bases outside gene matches: 14. The CDR3 bases that were read are TGTGCCAGCTCATCTAAACGAGGAGGACTAGCGAACTACGAG. The encoded protein is CASSSKRGGLANYE. The full CDR3 reads CASSSKRGGLANYEQYF.

This clone was observed a handful of times. The read finishes 3 residues shy of the CDR3 end, and the germline J gene is used to complete it. The chain carries TRBV29-1 and TRBJ2-7; TRBD2 aligns across 7 bases. CDR1 is SQVTM and CDR2 is ANQGSEA in the germline V gene. V was clipped by 6 bases and J by 2 bases; unmatched bases: 7. The CDR3 contains 13 residues. CDR3 residues: CSVASGTTYEQYF. Partial CDR3 DNA: TGCAGCGTCGCTAGCGGAACCACCTACGAG.

This clone was detected many times. The CDR3 end lies 3 residues beyond the end of the read and is filled in from the germline J gene. The chain is built from TRBV6-2 or TRBV6-3 and TRBJ2-3; tentatively, D is TRBD2 (5 bases). The V gene's germline CDR1 is MNHEY and CDR2 SVGEGT. V was shortened by 5 bases and J by 5 bases, with 14 bases between the two germline ends. The CDR3 has 14 residues. The CDR3 spells CASSRGQAIDTQYF. The sequenced CDR3 bases are TGTGCCAGCAGTCGAGGGCAGGCGATAGATACG.

Ten or more counts support this clone. With the read ending 3 residues before the CDR3 end, the germline J gene is used to fill in that end. The genes are TRBV19 and TRBJ2-7, with D possibly TRBD2 on 6 matching bases. The germline gives CDR1 LNHDA, CDR2 SQIVND (reference sequence). The CDR3 is made up of 15 amino acids. Trimming removed 8 bases from V and 0 bases from J, with 17 bases in between. The covered CDR3 bases are TGTGCCAGTTCCCCCCTGGAGGGCCTCTCCTACGAG. It specifies CASSPLEGLSYE. The whole CDR3 protein reads CASSPLEGLSYEQYF. The entire variable domain, with the rest obtained from reference TRBV19 and TRBJ2-7, is as follows: DGGITQSPKYLFRKEGQNVTLSCEQNLNHDAMYWYRQDPGQGLRLIYYSQIVNDFQKGDIAEGYSVSREKKESFPLTVTSAQKNPTAFYLCASSPLEGLSYEQYFGPGTRLTVT.

The CDR3 reads CASSYTRGYEQYF. The part of the CDR3 DNA that was read is TGTGCCAGTAGTTATACCAGGGGCTACGAG. The chain joins TRBV19 to TRBJ2-7; TRBD1 is a possible D gene (6 bases). Sequencing ends 3 residues short of the CDR3 end; the germline J gene provides the rest. Germline V CDR1 and CDR2: LNHDA, SQIVND (reference sequence). This CDR3 has 13 residues. V lost 5 bases and J 3 bases, leaving 11 bases between the germline ends.

Ten or more counts support this clone. The read is 3 residues too short to cover the CDR3 end, so that end is filled in from the germline J gene. The J gene is TRBJ2-1, the V gene TRBV20-1, with 12 bases that match TRBD2. Germline loops: CDR1 DFQATT, CDR2 SNEGSKA (reference sequence). Trimming at V came to 3 bases and at J to 4 bases, leaving 13 bases not matched to a gene. The CDR3 loop spans 18 amino acids. The CDR3 loop is CSASQSSGGAWGYNEQFF. CDR3 DNA, as far as it was read: TGCAGTGCTAGTCAATCTAGCGGGGGGGCGTGGGGTTACAATGAG.

This clone was detected a few times. The read stops 3 residues short of the end of the CDR3; the missing end is completed from the germline J gene. The rearrangement uses TRBV5-1 and TRBJ1-2; tentative D call: TRBD1 (6 bases). The CDR3 is 14 residues long. Trimming stripped 0 bases from V and 2 bases from J, with 8 bases between. CDR1 and CDR2 from the germline V gene are SGHRS and YFSETQ. The sequenced CDR3 bases are TGCGCCAGCAGCTTGGGGACAGTGAACTATGGC. The encoded protein is CASSLGTVNYG. In full, the CDR3 reads CASSLGTVNYGYTF.

This clone came up many times. This chain's CDR3 is CATGTSGPYEQYF. The CDR3 DNA, read in part, is TGTGCCACAGGGACTAGCGGGCCCTACGAG. The rearrangement joins TRBV12-3 or TRBV12-4 to TRBJ2-7, with 12 bases identical to TRBD2. The CDR3 is cut off 3 residues early in the read; its end comes from the germline J gene. The CDR3 has 13 residues. J lost 2 bases, V lost 10 bases, and 3 bases had no gene match.

This clone was counted a few times. The read finishes 3 residues shy of the CDR3 end, and the germline J gene is used to complete it. V usage is TRBV5-5 and J usage is TRBJ1-6; a weak D match, TRBD1 (5 bases). The V and J ends lost 0 bases and 7 bases respectively, with 8 bases between them. Germline V gene data show CDR1 as SGHKS and CDR2 as YYEKEE (reference sequence). The CDR3 has 14 residues. The chain's CDR3 is CASSLEGRNSPLHF. The sequenced part of the CDR3 DNA is TGTGCCAGCAGCTTGGAGGGGCGAAATTCACCC.

This clone has only a few counts. Read coverage stops 3 residues before the CDR3 terminus; the germline J gene supplies the remainder. The chain has TRBV2 and TRBJ2-2; 10 positions agree with TRBD1. Germline V CDR1 and CDR2: SNHLY, FYNNEI. Trimming at V came to 8 bases and at J to 4 bases, leaving 1 base not matched to a gene. The CDR3 length is 13 residues. The part of the CDR3 DNA that was read is TGTGCCAGCCGGACAGGGGGCACCGGGGAG. Translation gives CASRTGGTGE. The entire CDR3 protein reads CASRTGGTGELFF.